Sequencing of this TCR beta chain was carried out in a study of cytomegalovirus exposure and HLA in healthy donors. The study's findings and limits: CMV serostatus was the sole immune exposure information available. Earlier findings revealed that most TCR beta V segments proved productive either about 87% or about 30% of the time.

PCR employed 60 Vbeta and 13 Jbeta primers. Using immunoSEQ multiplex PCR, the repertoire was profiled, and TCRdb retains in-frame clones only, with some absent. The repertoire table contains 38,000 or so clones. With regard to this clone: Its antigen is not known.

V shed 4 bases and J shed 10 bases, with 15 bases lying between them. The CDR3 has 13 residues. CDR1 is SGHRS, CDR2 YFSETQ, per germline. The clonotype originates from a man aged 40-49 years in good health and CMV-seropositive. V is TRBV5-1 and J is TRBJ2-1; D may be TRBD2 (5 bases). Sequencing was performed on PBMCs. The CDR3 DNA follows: TGCGCCAGCAGCCCAGACGGGGTTGGGGAGCAGTTCTTC. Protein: CASSPDGVGEQFF.